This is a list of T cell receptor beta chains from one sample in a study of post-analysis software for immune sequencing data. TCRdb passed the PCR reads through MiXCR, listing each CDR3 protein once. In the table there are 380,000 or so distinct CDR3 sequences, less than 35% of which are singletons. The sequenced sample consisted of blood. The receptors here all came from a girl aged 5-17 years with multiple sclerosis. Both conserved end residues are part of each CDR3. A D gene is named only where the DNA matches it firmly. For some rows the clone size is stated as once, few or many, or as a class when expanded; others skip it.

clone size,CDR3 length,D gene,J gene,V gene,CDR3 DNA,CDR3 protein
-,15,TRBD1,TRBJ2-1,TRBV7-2,TGTGCCAGCAGCTTAACCTGGGACAGGTACAATGAGCAGTTCTTC,CASSLTWDRYNEQFF
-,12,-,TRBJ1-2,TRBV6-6,TGTGCCTGCAGTTTGCGAAACTATGGCTACACCTTC,CACSLRNYGYTF
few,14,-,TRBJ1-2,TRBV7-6,TGTGCCAGCATCTCTAGGGGCCCCAACTATGGCTACACCTTC,CASISRGPNYGYTF
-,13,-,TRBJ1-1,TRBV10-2,TGCGCCAGCAAACAGGTCATGAACACTGAAGCTTTCTTT,CASKQVMNTEAFF
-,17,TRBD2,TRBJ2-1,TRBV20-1,TGCAGTGCTAGAGGTACCTCGGCGGGGGGGAGAAGACATGAGCAGTTCTTC,CSARGTSAGGRRHEQFF
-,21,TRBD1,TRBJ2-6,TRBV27,TGTGCCAGCAGTTTTAGAACTCCCATCCGGACAGGGAAGACTGGGGCCAACGTCCTGACTTTC,CASSFRTPIRTGKTGANVLTF
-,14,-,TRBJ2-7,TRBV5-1,TGCGCCAGCAGCTTCGGGGCGGATACCTACGAGCAGTACTTC,CASSFGADTYEQYF
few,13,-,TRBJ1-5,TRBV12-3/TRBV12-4,TGTGCCAGCAGTACCGGGACCCAAGGGCCCCAGCATTTT,CASSTGTQGPQHF
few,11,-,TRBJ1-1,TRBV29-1,TGCAGCGTCACAGCCTCCACTGAAGCTTTCTTT,CSVTASTEAFF
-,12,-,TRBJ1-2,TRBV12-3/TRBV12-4,TGTGCCAGCAGTTTAGGTCGGGGGTCTAGCACCTTC,CASSLGRGSSTF
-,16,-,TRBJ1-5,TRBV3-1,TGTGCCAGCAGCCCCTCGGGAGGGTCCTCCAATCAGCCCCAGCATTTT,CASSPSGGSSNQPQHF
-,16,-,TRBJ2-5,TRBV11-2,TGTGCCAGCAGCTTAGGGCGACAGCGAGCTGGGGAGACCCAGTACTTC,CASSLGRQRAGETQYF
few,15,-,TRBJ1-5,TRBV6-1,TGTGCCAGCACAGGCTCAGGCGTTAGCAATCAGCCCCAGCATTTT,CASTGSGVSNQPQHF
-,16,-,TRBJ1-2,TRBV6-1,TGTGCCAGCAGTGAGTTCTTAGAGGCAGTAAACTATGGCTACACCTTC,CASSEFLEAVNYGYTF
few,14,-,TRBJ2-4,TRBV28,TGTGCCAGCAGTTTTACCATGGAGGGTGACATTCAGTACTTC,CASSFTMEGDIQYF
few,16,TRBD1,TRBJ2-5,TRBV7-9,TGTGCCAGCAGCCCCTGGATTGGGACAGGTCAAGAGACCCAGTACTTC,CASSPWIGTGQETQYF
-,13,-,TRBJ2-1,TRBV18,TGTGCCAGCTCGAGGGGCTCGCTCGATGAGCAGTTCTTC,CASSRGSLDEQFF
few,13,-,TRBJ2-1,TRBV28,TGTGCCAGCAGTTCCGGAGCGTACAATGAGCAGTTCTTC,CASSSGAYNEQFF
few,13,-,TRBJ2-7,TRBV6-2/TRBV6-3,TGTGCCAGCACCTCTATAGAGAACTACGAGCAGTACTTC,CASTSIENYEQYF
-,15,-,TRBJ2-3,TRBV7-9,TGTGCCAGCAGCTTGGCACCCTCGAACACAGATACGCAGTATTTT,CASSLAPSNTDTQYF
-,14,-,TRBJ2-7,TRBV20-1,TGCAGTGCTAGAGATCCCAGGGGATCCTACGAGCAGTACTTC,CSARDPRGSYEQYF
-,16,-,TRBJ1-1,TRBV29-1,TGCAGCGCCCCCGCGGTCGTAGCGGAAGGGAACACTGAAGCTTTCTTT,CSAPAVVAEGNTEAFF
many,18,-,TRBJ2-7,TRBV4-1,TGCGCCAGCAGCCAACCTGATTACGGCCGGATGGGAGGGGGCGAGCAGTACTTC,CASSQPDYGRMGGGEQYF
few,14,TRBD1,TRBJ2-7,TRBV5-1,TGCGCCAGCAGCTTGGCCAGGGACAGCCACGAGCAGTACTTC,CASSLARDSHEQYF
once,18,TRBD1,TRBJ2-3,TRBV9,TGTGCCAGCAGCGTAGCCTTAAACAGGGGACACCTCACAGATATGCAGTATTTT,CASSVALNRGHLTDMQYF
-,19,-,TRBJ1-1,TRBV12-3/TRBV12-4,TGTGCCAGCAGTCCTGGGCGGGTGCTTTGGCAGGCAGGGTACACTGAAGCTTTCTTT,CASSPGRVLWQAGYTEAFF
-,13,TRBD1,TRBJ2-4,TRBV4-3,TGCGCCAGCAGCCAAGGGGGACAGAACATTCAGTACTTC,CASSQGGQNIQYF